This TCR beta chain was recovered during a study of CD8 T cells in ankylosing spondylitis. Germline lookup yields CDR1 MNHNS and CDR2 SASEGT. V was pared by 5 bases and J by 7 bases, with 9 bases of the junction left unmatched. The CDR3 consists of 15 residues. TCRdb fed the 5' RACE reads into MiXCR, producing one record per CDR3 protein. This table holds 750,000 to 850,000 distinct CDR3 sequences, 12% found once. This clonotype was picked up a small number of times. Its target is not known. General study points: A motif of 8 or 9 highly homologous TCR beta variants was seen as apparently characteristic of ankylosing spondylitis blood. Reactive arthritis synovial fluid and blood were previously reported to contain some motif variants.

V gene TRBV6-1 combines with J gene TRBJ2-7; 12 nucleotides line up with TRBD2. The sequenced sample consisted of blood, either unsorted or a sorted T cell fraction (not recorded which). This receptor was identified in a male donor with ankylosing spondylitis. CDR3 coding DNA: TGTGCCAGCAGTCGTCTAGCGGGGGGGCCGCGGGAGCAGTACTTC. It is translated as CASSRLAGGPREQYF.